The rows below give T cell receptor beta chains drawn from one sample of a study of blood T cell repertoires in COVID-19. Assay used: immunoSEQ multiplex PCR; TCRdb lists only in-frame clones, some missing. The repertoire holds fewer than 75,000 clones, with around four fifths as singletons. Sequenced: peripheral blood. The receptor source for this set is a human donor in a cohort sampled during active COVID-19. CDR3s leave out the opening cysteine and the closing phenylalanine or tryptophan.

v_call cdr3_aa
TRBV30 AWSVGTGVSNQPQH
TRBV5-1 ASSFGGSQPQH
TRBV18 ASSPQGANYGYT
TRBV11-2 ASSAPQGAALETQY
TRBV7-2 ASSVQENTGELF
TRBV4-1 ASSQQDRWAADTQY
TRBV2 ASLEGLTNTEAF
TRBV2 ASGRVGVQY
TRBV18 ASSRDWNTEAF
TRBV6-1 ASSEARDRIYGYT
TRBV30 AWRTLAGADTQY
TRBV3-1/TRBV3-2 ASRPRLAGAIQETQY
TRBV6-4 ASSDSAASGADTQY
TRBV12-5 ASGLKRGVGGELF
TRBV6-2/TRBV6-3 ASSHTTGRANTGELF
TRBV7-8 ASSLLGAGNTIY
TRBV27 ASSSGGLVRGYT
TRBV5-6 ASSEDRGIGGYT
TRBV19 ASSLHDRGHQPQH
TRBV5-6 ASSSRSSGGTQY
TRBV12-3/TRBV12-4 ASSRTGTDTQY
TRBV28 ASSRRQFPGELF
TRBV5-1 ASSLDVRGIGYT
TRBV2 ASSGTGVNYEQY
TRBV23-1 ASSRGDRCEQY
TRBV6-1 ASSERDRGFSNEKLF
TRBV10-3 ARLLAGANTGELF
TRBV4-3 ASSQAYREGETQY
TRBV9 ASSALGTGGDTEAF
TRBV5-6 ASSLVGTGRGDTQY
TRBV9 ASSGVAGPYEQY
TRBV19 ASSVDGSSGNTIY
TRBV5-1 ASSFFAGTGYNEQF
TRBV5-3 ARSLEPGVQPQH
TRBV7-2 ASSLPGVTYEQY
TRBV28 ASRSDKHGYT
TRBV30 AWSYDTTDGEQY
TRBV11-1 ASSHIRGAGEKLF